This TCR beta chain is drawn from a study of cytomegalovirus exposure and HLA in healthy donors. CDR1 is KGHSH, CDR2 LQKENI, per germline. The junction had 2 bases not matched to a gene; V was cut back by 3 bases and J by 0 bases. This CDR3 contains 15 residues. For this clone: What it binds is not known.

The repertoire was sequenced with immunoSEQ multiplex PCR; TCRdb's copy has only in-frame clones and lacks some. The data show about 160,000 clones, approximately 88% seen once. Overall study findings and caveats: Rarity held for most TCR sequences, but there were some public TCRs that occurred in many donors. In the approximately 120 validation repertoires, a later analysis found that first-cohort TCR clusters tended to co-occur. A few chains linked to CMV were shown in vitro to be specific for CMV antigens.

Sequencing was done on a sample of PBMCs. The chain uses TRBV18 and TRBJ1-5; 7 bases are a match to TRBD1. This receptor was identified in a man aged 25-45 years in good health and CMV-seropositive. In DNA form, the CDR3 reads TGTGCCAGCTCACCTACAGGGGATAGCAATCAGCCCCAGCATTTT. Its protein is CASSPTGDSNQPQHF.